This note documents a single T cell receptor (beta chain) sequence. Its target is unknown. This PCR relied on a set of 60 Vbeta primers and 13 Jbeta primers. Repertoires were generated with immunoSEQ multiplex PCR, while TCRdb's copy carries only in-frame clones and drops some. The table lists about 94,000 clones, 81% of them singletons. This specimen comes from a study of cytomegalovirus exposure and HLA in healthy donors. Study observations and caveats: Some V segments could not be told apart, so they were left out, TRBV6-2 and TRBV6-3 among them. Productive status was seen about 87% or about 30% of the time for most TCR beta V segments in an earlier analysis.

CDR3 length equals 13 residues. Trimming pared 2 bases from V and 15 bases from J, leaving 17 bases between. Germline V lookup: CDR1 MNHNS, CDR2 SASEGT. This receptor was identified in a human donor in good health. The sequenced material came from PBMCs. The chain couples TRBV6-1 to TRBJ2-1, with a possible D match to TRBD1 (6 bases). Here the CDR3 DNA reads TGTGCCAGCAGTGAAACGACAGGCCCTTTTCGGTTCTTC. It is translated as CASSETTGPFRFF.